This T cell receptor (beta chain) is from a study of control samples from healthy donors and cancer patients. CDR1 and CDR2 from the germline V gene are MGHRA and YSYEKL. Trimming took 0 bases from V and 0 from J, leaving 5 bases between them. The CDR3 is made up of 14 amino acids. Clones were read by immunoSEQ multiplex PCR, and TCRdb kept only the in-frame ones, dropping some. The data contain 130,000 to 150,000 clones, 80% to 95% of them singletons. The receptor comes from a young man in good health. The sequenced sample was blood. The V and J genes are TRBV4-1 and TRBJ1-1; D is ambiguous. CDR3 in amino acids: CASSQDRMNTEAFF. CDR3 in DNA: TGCGCCAGCAGCCAAGACAGGATGAACACTGAAGCTTTCTTT.